Described below is a single TCR beta chain sequence and its context. Clones were sequenced by immunoSEQ multiplex PCR, and TCRdb holds only the in-frame ones, with some missing. This sample has tens of thousands of clones, with over 65% found just once. The data were obtained in a study of blood T cell repertoires in COVID-19. CDR1 and CDR2 from the germline V gene are SGHTA and FQGNSA. The CDR3 sequence is 17 residues long. V lost 3 bases to trimming and J lost 5 bases; unmatched junction nucleotides: 7. Sequenced: peripheral blood. The sequence was collected from a woman in her seventies with acute or convalescent COVID-19. This chain uses TRBV7-2 with TRBJ2-1; 13 bases line up with TRBD2. CDR3 bases: TGTGCCAGCAGCTTGTACGGACTAGCGGGAGCGAACAATGAGCAGTTCTTC. It specifies CASSLYGLAGANNEQFF. The variable domain in full, with the rest retrieved from reference TRBV7-2 and TRBJ2-1, is GAGVSQSPSNKVTEKGKDVELRCDPISGHTALYWYRQSLGQGLEFLIYFQGNSAPDKSGLPSDRFSAERTGGSVSTLTIQRTQQEDSAVYLCASSLYGLAGANNEQFFGPGTRLTVL.